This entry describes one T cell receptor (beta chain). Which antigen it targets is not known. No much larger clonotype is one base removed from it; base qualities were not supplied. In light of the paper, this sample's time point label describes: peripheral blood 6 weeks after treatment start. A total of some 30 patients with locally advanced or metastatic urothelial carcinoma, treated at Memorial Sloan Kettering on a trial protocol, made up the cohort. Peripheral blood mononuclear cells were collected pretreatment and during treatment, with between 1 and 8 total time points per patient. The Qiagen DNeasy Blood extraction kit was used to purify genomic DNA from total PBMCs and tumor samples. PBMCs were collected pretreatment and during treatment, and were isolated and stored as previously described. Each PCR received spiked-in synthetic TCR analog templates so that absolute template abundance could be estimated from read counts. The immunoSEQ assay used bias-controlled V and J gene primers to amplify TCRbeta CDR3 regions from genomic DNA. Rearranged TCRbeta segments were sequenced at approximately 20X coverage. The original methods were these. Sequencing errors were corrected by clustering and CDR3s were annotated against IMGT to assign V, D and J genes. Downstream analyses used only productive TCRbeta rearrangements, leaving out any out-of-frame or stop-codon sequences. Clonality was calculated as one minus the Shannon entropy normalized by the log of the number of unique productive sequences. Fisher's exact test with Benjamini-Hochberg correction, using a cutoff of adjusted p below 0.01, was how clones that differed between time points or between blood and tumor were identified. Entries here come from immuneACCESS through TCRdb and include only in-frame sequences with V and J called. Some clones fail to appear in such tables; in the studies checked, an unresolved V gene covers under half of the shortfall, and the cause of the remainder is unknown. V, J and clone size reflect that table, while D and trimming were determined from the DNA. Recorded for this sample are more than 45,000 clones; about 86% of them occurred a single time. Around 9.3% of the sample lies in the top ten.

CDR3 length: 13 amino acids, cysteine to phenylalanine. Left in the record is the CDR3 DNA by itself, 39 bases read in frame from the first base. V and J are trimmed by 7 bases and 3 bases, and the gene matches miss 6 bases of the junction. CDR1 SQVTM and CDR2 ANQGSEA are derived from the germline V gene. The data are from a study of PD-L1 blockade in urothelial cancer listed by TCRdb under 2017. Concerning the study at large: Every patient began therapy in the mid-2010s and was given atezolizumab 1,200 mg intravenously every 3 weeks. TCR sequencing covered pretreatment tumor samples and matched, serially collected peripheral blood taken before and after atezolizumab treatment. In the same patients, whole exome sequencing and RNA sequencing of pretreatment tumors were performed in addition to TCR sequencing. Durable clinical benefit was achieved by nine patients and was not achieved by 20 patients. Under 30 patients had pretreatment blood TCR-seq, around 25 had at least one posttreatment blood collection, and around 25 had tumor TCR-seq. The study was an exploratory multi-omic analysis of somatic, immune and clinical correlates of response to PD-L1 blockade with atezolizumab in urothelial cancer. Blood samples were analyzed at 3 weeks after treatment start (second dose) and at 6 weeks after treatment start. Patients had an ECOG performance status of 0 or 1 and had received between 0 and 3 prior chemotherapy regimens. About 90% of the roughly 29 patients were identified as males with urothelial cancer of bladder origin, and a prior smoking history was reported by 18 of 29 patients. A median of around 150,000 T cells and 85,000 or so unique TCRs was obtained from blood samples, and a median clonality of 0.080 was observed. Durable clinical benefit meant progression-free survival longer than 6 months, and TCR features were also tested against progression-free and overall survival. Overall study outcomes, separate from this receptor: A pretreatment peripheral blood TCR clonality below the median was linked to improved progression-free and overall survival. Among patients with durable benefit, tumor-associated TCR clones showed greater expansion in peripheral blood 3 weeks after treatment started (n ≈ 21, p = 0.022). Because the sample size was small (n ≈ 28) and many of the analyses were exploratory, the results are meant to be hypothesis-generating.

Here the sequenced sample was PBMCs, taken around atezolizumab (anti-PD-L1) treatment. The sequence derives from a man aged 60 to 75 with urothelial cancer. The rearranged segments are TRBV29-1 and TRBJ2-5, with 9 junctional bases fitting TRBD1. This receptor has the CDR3 CSGTRQGEETQYF. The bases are TGCAGCGGGACCCGACAGGGGGAAGAGACCCAGTACTTC.